The 2 T cell receptor beta chains below all came from one sample that was sequenced in a study of T cells in women clearing cervical HPV infection. Measured with immunoSEQ multiplex PCR; TCRdb has only the in-frame clones, and not every one. In all, the sample yields some 46,000 clones. Sequenced sample: blood buffy coat. The receptors were sampled from a woman aged 18 to 75 with a cervical HPV16 infection that either progressed to CIN3+ or cleared (not recorded which).

As regards this clone: Compared with germline, one end of the junction differs, possibly owing to a read error. The read terminates 3 residues before the CDR3 end, so the remaining end is supplied by the germline J gene. The genes are TRBV4-2 and TRBJ2-3, with 7 bases that match TRBD2. CDR3 size: 16 residues. The V gene's germline CDR1 is LGHNA and CDR2 YNFKEQ. The CDR3 bases that were read are TGCGCCAGCAGGCGTGAGGCGGGAGAACCCTGGGATACG. Amino acids: CASRREAGEPWDT. The entire CDR3 sequence reads CASRREAGEPWDTQYF.

Concerning this clone: The read ends 3 residues shy of where the CDR3 ends; the end is completed using the germline J gene. This chain connects TRBV7-9 to TRBJ1-2; no reliable D call. The V gene lost 0 bases and the J gene lost 7 bases, with 9 bases spanning the gap. This CDR3 region has 13 residues. Germline lookup yields CDR1 SEHNR and CDR2 FQNEAQ (reference sequence). CDR3 DNA (partial): TGTGCCAGCAGCTTAGCCGGGGAGAGTGGC. This codes for CASSLAGESG. From start to end, the CDR3 is CASSLAGESGYTF.